This T cell receptor beta chain was sequenced during a study of T-cell reconstitution after alpha-beta-depleted transplantation in children (dated by TCRdb to the mid-2010s). Broadly, across the study: Using TCR repertoire profiling, the study quantitatively followed how T-cell immune reconstitution unfolded in children after TCRalphabeta/CD19-depleted allogeneic hematopoietic cell transplantation. Study-level results and caveats: The apparently early recovery of alphabetaT-cell counts about two months after transplant reportedly depended on only several hundred rapidly expanded clones that came from non-depleted graft cells. In some patients, high TCRbeta diversity at day 60 was attributed to recipient T cells and intrathymic progenitors that had survived conditioning. The frequencies of hyperexpanded clones fell over the following months, and after one year, T-cell counts and TCRbeta diversity were mostly attributed to newly produced T cells.

The treatment or condition label on this specimen signifies: allogeneic hematopoietic cell transplantation with graft depleted of TCRalphabeta T cells and CD19 B cells. The transplant recipients were children given TCRalphabeta/CD19-depleted allogeneic hematopoietic cell grafts. This clonotype appeared a few times. Its antigen is currently not known. The record has no base qualities; no much larger clone is one base away. V is trimmed back by 4 bases and J by 5 bases, and the junction contains 9 bases that no gene match accounts for. Spanning cysteine to phenylalanine, the CDR3 consists of 16 amino acids. The kept DNA is CDR3 alone, 48 bases in frame from the first base. CDR1 and CDR2, looked up from the germline V gene (reference sequence), are DFQATT and SNEGSKA. The library was generated by PCR. Reads for this sample came from an Illumina HiSeq 2500. TCR libraries were prepared with molecular barcoding, using unique molecular identifiers to normalize TCRbeta repertoire quantification. TCRdb took the public reads, trimmed them with fastp at Q25, ran MiXCR for clone calling and kept in-frame beta chains. Every entry covers one CDR3 protein and lists the most common genes and DNA from its rows. This sample holds approximately 500,000 distinct CDR3 sequences; over 20% were observed only once. Approximately 33% of the sample comes from the top ten.

This TCR came from a boy in the first two years of life with Wiskott-Aldrich syndrome, due to receive a stem cell transplant. The sequence links TRBV20-1 to TRBJ2-2, with 11 central nucleotides matching TRBD2. The sequencing here drew on PBMCs, taken before TCRalphabeta/CD19-depleted stem cell transplant. In nucleotides, the sequence is TGCAGTGCTACGAAACTAGCGGGAGTGGTGACCGGGGAGCTGTTTTTT. It translates to CSATKLAGVVTGELFF.